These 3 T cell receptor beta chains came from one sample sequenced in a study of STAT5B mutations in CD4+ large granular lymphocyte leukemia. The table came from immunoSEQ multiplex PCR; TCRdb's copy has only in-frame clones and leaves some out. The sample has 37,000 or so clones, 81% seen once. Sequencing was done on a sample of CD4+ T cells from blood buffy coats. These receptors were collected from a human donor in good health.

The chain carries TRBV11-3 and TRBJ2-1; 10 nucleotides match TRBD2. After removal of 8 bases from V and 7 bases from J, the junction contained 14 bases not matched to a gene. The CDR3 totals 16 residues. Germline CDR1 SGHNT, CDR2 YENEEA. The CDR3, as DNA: TGTGCCAGCCAATACCACCAGCGGGAGGGTACGAATGAGCAGTTCTTC. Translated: CASQYHQREGTNEQFF.

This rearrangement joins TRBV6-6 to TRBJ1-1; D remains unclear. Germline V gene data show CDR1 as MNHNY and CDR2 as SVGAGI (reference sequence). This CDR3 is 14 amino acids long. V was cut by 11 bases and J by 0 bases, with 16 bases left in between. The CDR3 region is CASDGSVMNTEAFF. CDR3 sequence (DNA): TGTGCCTCGGACGGGTCTGTTATGAACACTGAAGCTTTCTTT.

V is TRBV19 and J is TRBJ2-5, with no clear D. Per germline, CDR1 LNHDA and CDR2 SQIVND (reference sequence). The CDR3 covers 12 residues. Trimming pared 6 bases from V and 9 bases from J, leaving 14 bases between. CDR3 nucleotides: TGTGCCAGTAGCCAGCCAACTTCGGCCCAGTACTTC. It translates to CASSQPTSAQYF. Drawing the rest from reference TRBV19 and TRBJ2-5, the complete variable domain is DGGITQSPKYLFRKEGQNVTLSCEQNLNHDAMYWYRQDPGQGLRLIYYSQIVNDFQKGDIAEGYSVSREKKESFPLTVTSAQKNPTAFYLCASSQPTSAQYFGPGTRLLVL.